A single T cell receptor (beta chain) is shown here with its context. No cognate antigen has been identified for it. Base qualities are not provided; no much larger clone lies one nucleotide away. The germline V gene specifies MRHNA as CDR1 and SNTAGT as CDR2. The CDR3 runs 20 residues from the cysteine to the phenylalanine. The sequence is cut down to CDR3 DNA, 60 bases in frame from base 1. From V the trimming removes 0 bases and from J it removes 5 bases, while the gene matches leave 13 bases of the junction unaccounted for. The sample belongs to a study of T cells in tumors and immune-related adverse events (dated by TCRdb to the early 2020s). Explained via the paper, the treatment or condition label denotes: nivolumab (PD-1 blockade) given before sampling. The DNeasy Blood and Tissue Kit was used to extract DNA from the formalin-fixed paraffin-embedded specimens. The TCR beta locus was amplified and sequenced with the immunoSEQ assay, yielding bulk TCR Vbeta CDR3 data. On the authors' methods: CDR3s were excluded if they were non-productive, were shorter than 7 amino acids, or did not start with C or end with F/W. Only specimens with at least 1000 reads were analysed, and clonotypes were defined at the amino acid level. Clonality was calculated as 1 minus Pielou's evenness. Library sizes were equalized by abundance-weighted random subsampling with replacement, which was repeated 100 times so that 95% confidence intervals could be reported. Repertoire overlap was quantified with the Morisita overlap index, and the top 40 clones per specimen were checked for overlap with the irAE. As stored in TCRdb, this immuneACCESS dataset retains in-frame rearrangements with V and J assigned. A fraction of the clones does not appear; measured against another copy, unresolved V genes explain less than half of the discrepancy, and the remainder lacks a known reason. V and J calls and clone size are given by that table; D and trimming were obtained from the DNA. This sample is represented by roughly 5,100 clones; approximately 65% of them were singletons. The top ten constitute around 5.7% of the sample.

This material consisted of gut tissue, taken from a patient treated with anti-PD-1 therapy. The V gene is TRBV6-4 and the J gene is TRBJ2-3, with 14 middle bases fitting TRBD2. The receptor was derived from a female donor with metastatic renal cell carcinoma. Here is the DNA: TGTGCCAGCAGTGACTCCACCGGGACTAGCGGGGGCACAGAGGTAGATACGCAGTATTTT. The resulting protein is CASSDSTGTSGGTEVDTQYF.